The 28 T cell receptor beta chains below come from one sample, sequenced in a study of cytomegalovirus exposure and HLA in healthy donors (dated by TCRdb to between 2016 and 2019). The protocol used for the library was the immunoSEQ multiplex PCR assay. For the multiplex PCR, a mixture combining 60 forward primers for TCR Vbeta segments and 13 reverse primers for TCR Jbeta segments was used. The clones in this table, taken by TCRdb from immuneACCESS, are in-frame only. Not every clone is retained; where verified, under half of the shortfall comes from an unresolved V gene, and the cause of the rest is unknown. This sample gives around 160,000 clones in total; roughly 80% of them show up just once. The ten largest clones represent around 6.7% of the sample. Input material: PBMCs. The receptors were gathered from a middle-aged woman in good health and CMV-seropositive.

The chain recombines TRBV5-4 with TRBJ2-1; a possible D gene is TRBD2 (7 bases). Germline V gene lookup returns CDR1 SGHNT and CDR2 YYREEE (reference sequence). CDR3 length: 14 residues. V was pared by 2 bases and J by 7 bases, with 13 bases between. This CDR3 reads CASSFGGPWNEQFF. CDR3 coding DNA: TGTGCCAGCAGCTTCGGGGGGCCATGGAATGAGCAGTTCTTC.

The chain recombines TRBV5-1 with TRBJ2-1; unclear D gene. V lost 4 bases and J 6 bases, leaving 14 bases between the germline ends. The CDR3 covers 14 residues. Germline V CDR1 and CDR2: SGHRS, YFSETQ. CDR3 in amino acids: CASSLGQAPNEQFF. The DNA for the CDR3 is TGCGCCAGCAGCCTGGGCCAGGCCCCCAATGAGCAGTTCTTC.

V and J are TRBV5-1 and TRBJ1-4; 9 bases fit TRBD1. Unmatched junction bases numbered 5, after V lost 2 bases and J lost 6 bases. CDR3 length equals 15 residues. The germline V gene encodes CDR1 SGHRS and CDR2 YFSETQ. The CDR3 loop is CASSLTGGEYEKLFF. The CDR3 DNA reads TGCGCCAGCAGCTTAACAGGGGGCGAGTATGAAAAACTGTTTTTT.

The rearrangement uses TRBV28 and TRBJ2-7; 7 bases are a match to TRBD1. The germline V gene encodes CDR1 MDHEN and CDR2 SYDVKM. This CDR3 contains 14 residues. Trimming cost V 10 bases and J 1 base; bases outside gene matches: 10. The CDR3 here is CATRAWDRSYEQYF. The DNA of the CDR3 is TGTGCCACCAGAGCTTGGGACAGATCCTACGAGCAGTACTTC.

This clone is a singleton in its sample. This chain links TRBV5-1 with TRBJ2-1; no firm D call. The CDR3 sequence is 14 residues long. V was cut by 0 bases and J by 0 bases, with 4 bases left in between. Germline V gives CDR1 SGHRS, CDR2 YFSETQ. CDR3 in amino acids: CASSLVVSYNEQFF. CDR3 nucleotide sequence: TGCGCCAGCAGCTTGGTAGTCTCCTACAATGAGCAGTTCTTC.

The chain's CDR3 is CASRDQVNTEAFF. For the CDR3, the DNA is TGTGCCAGCAGAGATCAGGTGAACACTGAAGCTTTCTTT. The gene calls are TRBV25-1 and TRBJ1-1; D remains ambiguous. V lost 6 bases and J 0 bases, leaving 8 bases between the germline ends. The CDR3 is 13 amino acids. Germline CDR1 reads MGHDK; CDR2 reads SYGVNS. Drawing the rest from reference TRBV25-1 and TRBJ1-1, the complete variable domain is EADIYQTPRYLVIGTGKKITLECSQTMGHDKMYWYQQDPGMELHLIHYSYGVNSTEKGDLSSESTVSRIRTEHFPLTLESARPSHTSQYLCASRDQVNTEAFFGQGTRLTVV.

The chain has TRBV4-1 and TRBJ1-5; 7 bases fit TRBD1. This CDR3 comprises 19 residues. The germline gives CDR1 MGHRA, CDR2 YSYEKL. V dropped 5 bases and J dropped 6; count of bases not matched to a gene: 22. CDR3 coding DNA: TGCGCCAGCAGCAGCCAAGAACTGGGATTCAAGACAGGGCGTCAGCCCCAGCATTTT. It is translated as CASSSQELGFKTGRQPQHF.

V gene TRBV6-1 combines with J gene TRBJ2-2; D call uncertain. Trimming cost V 2 bases and J 3 bases, with 7 bases left between them. The germline CDR1 and CDR2 sequences are MNHNS and SASEGT. CDR3 size: 14 residues. The CDR3 reads CASSEKPYTGELFF. CDR3 DNA sequence: TGTGCCAGCAGTGAAAAGCCCTACACCGGGGAGCTGTTTTTT.

This chain uses TRBV10-3 with TRBJ1-1, with D tentatively TRBD1 (5 bases). The CDR3 loop spans 13 amino acids. Germline V gene sequence: CDR1 ENHRY, CDR2 SYGVKD. V was clipped by 7 bases and J by 0 bases, with 9 bases between them. CDR3 protein: CAIKTDLNTEAFF. CDR3 bases: TGTGCCATCAAGACAGACTTGAACACTGAAGCTTTCTTT.

The DNA for the CDR3 is TGTGCCAGCACGGACAACAATCAGCCCCAGCATTTT. As protein: CASTDNNQPQHF. The V and J genes are TRBV2 and TRBJ1-5, with D tentatively TRBD1 (5 bases). Between the trimmed V and J ends, which lost 7 bases and 3 bases, there was a span of 7 bases. Germline V gives CDR1 SNHLY, CDR2 FYNNEI. This CDR3 contains 12 residues.

The CDR3: CASSDSGLGAFF. The CDR3 DNA reads as TGTGCCAGCAGTGATTCGGGTCTCGGAGCTTTCTTT. The chain is built from TRBV6-1 and TRBJ1-1; D is ambiguous. The CDR3 is 12 amino acids. The V gene's germline CDR1 is MNHNS and CDR2 SASEGT. V lost 3 bases, J lost 10 bases, and 12 bases lay in between.

This sequence joins TRBV2 and TRBJ2-1; tentatively, D is TRBD2 (5 bases). V was pared by 2 bases and J by 7 bases, with 21 bases between. The length of the CDR3 is 17 residues. Germline values: CDR1 SNHLY, CDR2 FYNNEI. The CDR3 is CASSEIGGSRPANEQFF. CDR3 DNA: TGTGCCAGCAGTGAAATTGGAGGATCCCGACCGGCAAATGAGCAGTTCTTC.

This clone appeared once. This rearrangement joins TRBV5-6 to TRBJ1-5; no clear D. This CDR3 spans 13 amino acids. V dropped 0 bases and J dropped 11 bases, with 12 bases sitting between them. Germline V gene lookup returns CDR1 SGHDT and CDR2 YYEEEE. As DNA, the CDR3 is TGTGCCAGCAGCTTGGCCGACGGGTCGTCCCAGCATTTT. It specifies CASSLADGSSQHF.

The chain uses TRBV7-6 and TRBJ1-1; weak D call: TRBD1 (6 bases). Trimming stripped 2 bases from V and 7 bases from J, with 11 bases between. The CDR3 contains 13 residues. The germline CDR1 and CDR2 sequences are SGHVS and FNYEAQ. The CDR3 here is CASSLTTGGEAFF. The DNA of the CDR3 is TGTGCCAGCAGCTTAACGACAGGTGGTGAAGCTTTCTTT.

This clone occurred a few times. J is TRBJ1-1 and V is TRBV28; no firm D call. The germline V gene has CDR1 MDHEN and CDR2 SYDVKM. CDR3 length equals 12 residues. Trimming took off 2 bases at V and 3 bases at J, with 4 bases between the two ends. CDR3 bases: TGTGCCAGCAGTTTACCGTACACTGAAGCTTTCTTT. It codes for CASSLPYTEAFF.

V usage is TRBV19 and J usage is TRBJ1-5; D unclear. Germline assignment: CDR1 LNHDA and CDR2 SQIVND (reference sequence). This CDR3 has 13 amino acids. V lost 4 bases and J lost 3, with 7 bases in between. CDR3 in DNA: TGTGCCAGTAGTAGGCGGTCCAATCAGCCCCAGCATTTT. This codes for CASSRRSNQPQHF.

The chain joins TRBV6-5 to TRBJ2-7; 7 nucleotides align to TRBD2. V shed 8 bases, J shed 0 bases, and the junction held 10 bases outside the gene matches. Germline CDR1 is MNHEY and CDR2 is SVGAGI. CDR3 length: 15 residues. The CDR3 here is CASRTIAGSSYEQYF. CDR3 bases: TGTGCCAGCCGAACCATAGCGGGTAGCTCCTACGAGCAGTACTTC.

This sequence joins TRBV28 and TRBJ1-2; D unresolved. CDR1 is MDHEN, CDR2 SYDVKM, per germline. V lost 2 bases, J lost 8 bases, and 15 bases lay in between. The CDR3 is 14 amino acids. This CDR3 is CASSLPLAARGYTF. The DNA of the CDR3 is TGTGCCAGCAGTTTACCCCTAGCGGCGCGGGGCTACACCTTC.

The sample holds one count of this clone. The gene calls are TRBV28 and TRBJ1-1; D may be TRBD1 (6 bases). The germline gives CDR1 MDHEN, CDR2 SYDVKM. The V gene lost 8 bases and the J gene lost 0 bases, with 16 bases spanning the gap. The CDR3 spans 15 residues. Here the CDR3 DNA reads TGTGCCAGCGGGGGGGGCCCAGGGATGAACACTGAAGCTTTCTTT. Protein product: CASGGGPGMNTEAFF.

This rearrangement joins TRBV7-9 to TRBJ2-5, with D perhaps TRBD1 (5 bases). CDR3 length equals 14 residues. Germline V gives CDR1 SEHNR, CDR2 FQNEAQ (reference sequence). V lost 4 bases and J lost 5, with 14 bases in between. CDR3 sequence: CASSSRQPGETQYF. The CDR3 DNA follows: TGTGCCAGCAGCTCTCGACAGCCCGGGGAGACCCAGTACTTC.

The gene calls are TRBV27 and TRBJ2-2, with 9 bases aligning to TRBD1. In germline, CDR1 is MNHEY, CDR2 SMNVEV (reference sequence). This CDR3 spans 16 amino acids. Trimming removed 2 bases from V and 6 bases from J; junction bases left unmatched: 7. The CDR3 is CASSLTTGTGPGELFF. CDR3 nucleotides: TGTGCCAGCAGTTTAACCACCGGGACAGGGCCCGGGGAGCTGTTTTTT.

This chain joins TRBV27 and TRBJ2-5; D is perhaps TRBD2 (6 bases). The J call may be faulty, since TRBJ2-7 better matches the DNA end. Germline-derived CDR1 and CDR2 are MNHEY and SMNVEV (reference sequence). The CDR3 loop spans 16 amino acids. The CDR3 sequence is CASSPLGTQNSYEQYF. CDR3 nucleotides: TGTGCCAGCAGTCCTTTGGGGACTCAGAACTCCTACGAGCAGTACTTC.

The chain has TRBV6-1 and TRBJ2-7; 10 bases map to TRBD1. Trimming took 6 bases from V and 3 from J; bases not matched to a gene: 5. This CDR3 has 14 amino acids. The germline V gene encodes CDR1 MNHNS and CDR2 SASEGT. CDR3 residues: CASRRQGAFYEQYF. The CDR3 DNA sequence: TGTGCCAGCAGACGACAGGGGGCCTTCTACGAGCAGTACTTC.

The CDR3 loop is CASSLQGAGMSEAFF. As DNA, the CDR3 is TGTGCCAGCAGTTTGCAGGGGGCAGGTATGTCTGAAGCTTTCTTT. The rearrangement uses TRBV27 and TRBJ1-1; 8 bases agree with TRBD1. The length of the CDR3 is 15 residues. V lost 3 bases to trimming and J lost 6 bases; unmatched junction nucleotides: 9. Germline V gene sequence: CDR1 MNHEY, CDR2 SMNVEV (reference sequence).

The CDR3 region is CASSVAGGAENEQFF. The CDR3 DNA is TGTGCCAGCAGCGTAGCGGGGGGGGCCGAGAATGAGCAGTTCTTC. The V and J genes are TRBV9 and TRBJ2-1, with TRBD2 matching 8 bases. Per the germline V gene, CDR1 is SGDLS and CDR2 is YYNGEE. V lost 0 bases, J lost 7 bases, and 6 bases stayed unmatched. The CDR3 has 15 amino acids.

The chain links TRBV2 to TRBJ2-4; 15 positions match TRBD2. CDR3 length equals 14 residues. Germline trimming cut 3 bases from V and 15 bases from J; bases unmatched to any gene: 6. Germline values: CDR1 SNHLY, CDR2 FYNNEI. The CDR3 spells CASSEGLAGGQGYF. CDR3 bases: TGTGCCAGCAGTGAGGGACTAGCGGGGGGACAGGGGTACTTC. Based on the CDR3 plus reference TRBV2 and TRBJ2-4, the full variable domain is EPEVTQTPSHQVTQMGQEVILRCVPISNHLYFYWYRQILGQKVEFLVSFYNNEISEKSEIFDDQFSVERPDGSNFTLKIRSTKLEDSAMYFCASSEGLAGGQGYFGAGTRLSVL.

The chain combines TRBV30 with TRBJ2-1; 9 nucleotides agree with TRBD1. CDR1 is GTSNPN and CDR2 is SVGIG in the germline V gene (reference sequence). This CDR3 spans 11 amino acids. V lost 0 bases to trimming and J lost 13 bases; unmatched junction nucleotides: 1. CDR3 sequence (DNA): TGTGCCTGGAGTGTACAGGGGGCCCAGTTCTTC. Amino acid sequence: CAWSVQGAQFF.

This rearrangement joins TRBV2 to TRBJ2-1, with D unresolved. The V end was cut by 8 bases, the J end by 2 bases, with 10 bases between. Per germline, CDR1 SNHLY and CDR2 FYNNEI. This CDR3 is 13 amino acids long. Here the CDR3 reads CASGALPYNEQFF. The CDR3 DNA reads as TGTGCCAGCGGAGCTCTCCCCTACAATGAGCAGTTCTTC. The whole variable domain, filled in from reference TRBV2 and TRBJ2-1, reads EPEVTQTPSHQVTQMGQEVILRCVPISNHLYFYWYRQILGQKVEFLVSFYNNEISEKSEIFDDQFSVERPDGSNFTLKIRSTKLEDSAMYFCASGALPYNEQFFGPGTRLTVL.